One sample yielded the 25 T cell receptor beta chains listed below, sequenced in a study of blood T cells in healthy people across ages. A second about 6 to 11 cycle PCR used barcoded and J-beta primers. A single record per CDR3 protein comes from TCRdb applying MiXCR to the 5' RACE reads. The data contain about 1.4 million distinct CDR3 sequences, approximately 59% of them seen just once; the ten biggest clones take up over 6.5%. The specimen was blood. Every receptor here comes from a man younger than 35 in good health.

The CDR3 loop is CASSLGAGSSNEQYF. CDR3 nucleotides: TGTGCCAGCAGCTTAGGTGCGGGAAGTAGCAATGAGCAGTACTTC. V usage is TRBV11-3 and J usage is TRBJ2-5; a possible D gene is TRBD2 (6 bases). The germline V gene has CDR1 SGHNT and CDR2 YENEEA. The V end was cut by 1 base, the J end by 11 bases, with 20 bases between. The CDR3 contains 15 residues.

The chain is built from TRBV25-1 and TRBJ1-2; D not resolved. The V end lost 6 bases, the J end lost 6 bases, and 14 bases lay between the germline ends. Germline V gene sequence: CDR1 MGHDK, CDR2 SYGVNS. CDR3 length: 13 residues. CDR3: CASSRTVMDGYTF. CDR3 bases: TGTGCCAGCAGCCGGACGGTCATGGATGGCTACACCTTC.

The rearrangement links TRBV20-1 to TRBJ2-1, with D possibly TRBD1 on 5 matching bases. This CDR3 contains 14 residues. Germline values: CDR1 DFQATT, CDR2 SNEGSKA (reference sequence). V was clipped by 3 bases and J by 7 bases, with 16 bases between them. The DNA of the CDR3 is TGCAGTGCTAGTCGTTCGGAAGCAGGGAATGAGCAGTTCTTC. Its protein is CSASRSEAGNEQFF.

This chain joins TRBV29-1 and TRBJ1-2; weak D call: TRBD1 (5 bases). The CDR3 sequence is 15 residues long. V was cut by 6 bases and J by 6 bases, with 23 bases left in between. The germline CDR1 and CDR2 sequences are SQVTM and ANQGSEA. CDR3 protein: CSVGPESGADHGYTF. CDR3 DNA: TGCAGCGTGGGACCGGAGAGTGGGGCGGATCATGGCTACACCTTC.

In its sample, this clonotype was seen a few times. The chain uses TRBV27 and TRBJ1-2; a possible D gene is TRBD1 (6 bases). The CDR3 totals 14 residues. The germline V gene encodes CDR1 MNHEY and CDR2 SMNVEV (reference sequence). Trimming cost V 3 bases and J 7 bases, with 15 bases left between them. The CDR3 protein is CASSFGGGAAGYTF. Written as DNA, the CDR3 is TGTGCCAGCAGTTTTGGCGGGGGGGCAGCTGGCTACACCTTC.

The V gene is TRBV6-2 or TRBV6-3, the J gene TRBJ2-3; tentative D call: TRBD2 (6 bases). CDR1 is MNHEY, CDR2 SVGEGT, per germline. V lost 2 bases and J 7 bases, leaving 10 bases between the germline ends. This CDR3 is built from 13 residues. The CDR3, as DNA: TGTGCCAGCAGTTACGCCAGGGACTATACGCAGTATTTT. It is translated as CASSYARDYTQYF.

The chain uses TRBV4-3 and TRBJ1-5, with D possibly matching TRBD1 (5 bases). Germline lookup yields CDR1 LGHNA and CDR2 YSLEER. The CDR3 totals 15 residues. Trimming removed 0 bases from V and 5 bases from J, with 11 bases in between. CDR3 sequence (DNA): TGCGCCAGCAGCCAAGATCCACTGGGGGATCAGCCCCAGCATTTT. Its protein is CASSQDPLGDQPQHF.

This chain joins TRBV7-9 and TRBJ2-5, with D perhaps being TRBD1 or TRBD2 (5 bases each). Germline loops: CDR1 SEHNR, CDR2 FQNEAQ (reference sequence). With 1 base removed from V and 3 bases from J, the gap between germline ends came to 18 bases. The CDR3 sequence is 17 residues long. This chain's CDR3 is CASSLGFGDPSEETQYF. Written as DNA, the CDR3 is TGTGCCAGCAGCTTAGGGTTTGGGGACCCCAGTGAAGAGACCCAGTACTTC.

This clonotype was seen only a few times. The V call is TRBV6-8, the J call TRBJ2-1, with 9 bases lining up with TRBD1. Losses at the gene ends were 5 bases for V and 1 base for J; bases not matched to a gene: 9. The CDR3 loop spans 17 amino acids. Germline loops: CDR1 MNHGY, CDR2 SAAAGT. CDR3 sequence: CASSGKDRGPSYNEQFF. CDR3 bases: TGTGCCAGCAGTGGCAAGGACAGGGGCCCTTCCTACAATGAGCAGTTCTTC.

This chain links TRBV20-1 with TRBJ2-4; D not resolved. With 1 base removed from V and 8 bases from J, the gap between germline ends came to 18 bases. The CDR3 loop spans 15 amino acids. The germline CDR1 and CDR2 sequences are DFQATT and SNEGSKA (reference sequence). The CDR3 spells CSARGPRRAHDIQYF. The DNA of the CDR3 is TGCAGTGCTAGAGGGCCCAGAAGGGCCCACGACATTCAGTACTTC.

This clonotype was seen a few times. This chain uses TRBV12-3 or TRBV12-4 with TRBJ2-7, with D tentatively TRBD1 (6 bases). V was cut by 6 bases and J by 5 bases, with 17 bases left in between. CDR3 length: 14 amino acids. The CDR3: CASSPQGWQHEQYF. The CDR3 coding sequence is TGTGCCAGCAGCCCTCAGGGGTGGCAACACGAGCAGTACTTC.

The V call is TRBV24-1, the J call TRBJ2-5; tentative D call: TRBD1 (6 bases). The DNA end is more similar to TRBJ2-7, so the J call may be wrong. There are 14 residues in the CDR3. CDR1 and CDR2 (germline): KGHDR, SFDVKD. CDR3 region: CATSVGDMSYEQYF. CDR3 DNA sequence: TGTGCCACCAGCGTTGGGGACATGTCCTACGAGCAGTACTTC.

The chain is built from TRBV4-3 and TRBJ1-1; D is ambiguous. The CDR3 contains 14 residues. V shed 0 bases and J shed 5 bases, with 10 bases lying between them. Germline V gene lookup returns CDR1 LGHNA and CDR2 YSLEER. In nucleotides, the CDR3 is TGCGCCAGCAGCCAAGATAAGTCCGGGACTGAAGCTTTCTTT. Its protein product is CASSQDKSGTEAFF.

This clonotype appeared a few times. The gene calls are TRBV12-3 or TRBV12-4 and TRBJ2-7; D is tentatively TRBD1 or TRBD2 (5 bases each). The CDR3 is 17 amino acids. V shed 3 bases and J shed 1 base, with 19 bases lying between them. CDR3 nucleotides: TGTGCCAGCAGTTTGTTCTCCCGGGGCCTTATATCCTACGAGCAGTACTTC. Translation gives CASSLFSRGLISYEQYF.

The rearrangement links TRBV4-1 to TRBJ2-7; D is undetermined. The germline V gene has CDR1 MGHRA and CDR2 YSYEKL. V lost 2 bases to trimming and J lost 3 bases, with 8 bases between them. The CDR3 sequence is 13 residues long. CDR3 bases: TGCGCCAGCAGCCAATTGCTGGTCTACGAGCAGTACTTC. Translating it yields CASSQLLVYEQYF.

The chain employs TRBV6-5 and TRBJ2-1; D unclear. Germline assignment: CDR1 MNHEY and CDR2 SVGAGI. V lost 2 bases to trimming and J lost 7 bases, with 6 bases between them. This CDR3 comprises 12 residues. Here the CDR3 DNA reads TGTGCCAGCAGTTACGGCGAAAATGAGCAGTTCTTC. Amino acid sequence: CASSYGENEQFF.

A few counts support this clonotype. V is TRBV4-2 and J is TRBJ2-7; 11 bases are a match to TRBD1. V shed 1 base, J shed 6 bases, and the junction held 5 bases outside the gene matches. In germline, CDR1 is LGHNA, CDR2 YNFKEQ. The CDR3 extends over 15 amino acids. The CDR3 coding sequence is TGTGCCAGCAGCCAAGCGGACAGGGGGCCGGGCGAGCAGTACTTC. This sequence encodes CASSQADRGPGEQYF.

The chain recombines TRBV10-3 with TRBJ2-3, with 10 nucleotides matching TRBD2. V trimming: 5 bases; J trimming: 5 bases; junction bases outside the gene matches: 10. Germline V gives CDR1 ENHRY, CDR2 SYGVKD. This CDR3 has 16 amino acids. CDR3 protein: CAISSQAGGEEDTQYF. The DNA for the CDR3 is TGTGCCATCAGTTCACAAGCGGGAGGGGAAGAAGATACGCAGTATTTT.

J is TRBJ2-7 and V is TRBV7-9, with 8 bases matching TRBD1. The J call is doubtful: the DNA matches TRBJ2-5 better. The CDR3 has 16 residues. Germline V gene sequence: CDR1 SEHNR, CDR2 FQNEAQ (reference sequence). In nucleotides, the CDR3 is TGTGCCAGCAGCTTGGGGGACAGGATGGGGCAAGAGACCCAGTACTTC. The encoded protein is CASSLGDRMGQETQYF.

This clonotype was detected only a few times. CDR3 nucleotide sequence: TGTGCCATCGGCGCGGGAGTTTTGTACAATGAGCAGTTCTTC. This translates into CAIGAGVLYNEQFF. The chain couples TRBV10-3 to TRBJ2-1; TRBD2 agrees at 7 bases. CDR1 ENHRY and CDR2 SYGVKD come from the germline V gene. Unmatched junction bases numbered 8, after V lost 8 bases and J lost 4 bases. CDR3 size: 14 residues.

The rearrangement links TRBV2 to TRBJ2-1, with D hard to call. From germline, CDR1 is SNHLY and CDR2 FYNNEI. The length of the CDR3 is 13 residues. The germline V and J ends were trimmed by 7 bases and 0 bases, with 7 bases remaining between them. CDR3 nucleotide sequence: TGTGCCAGCAAGACCTACTCCTACAATGAGCAGTTCTTC. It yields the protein CASKTYSYNEQFF.

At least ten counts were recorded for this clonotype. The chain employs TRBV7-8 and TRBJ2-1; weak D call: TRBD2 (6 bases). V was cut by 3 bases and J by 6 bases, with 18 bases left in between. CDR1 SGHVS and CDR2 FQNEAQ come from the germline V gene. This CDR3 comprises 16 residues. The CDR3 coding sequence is TGTGCCAGCAGCTTGGATCCCCCGGAGGGCGGCAATGAGCAGTTCTTC. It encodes CASSLDPPEGGNEQFF. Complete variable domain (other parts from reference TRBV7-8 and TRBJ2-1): GAGVSQSPRYKVAKRGQDVALRCDPISGHVSLFWYQQALGQGPEFLTYFQNEAQLDKSGLPSDRFFAERPEGSVSTLKIQRTQQEDSAVYLCASSLDPPEGGNEQFFGPGTRLTVL.

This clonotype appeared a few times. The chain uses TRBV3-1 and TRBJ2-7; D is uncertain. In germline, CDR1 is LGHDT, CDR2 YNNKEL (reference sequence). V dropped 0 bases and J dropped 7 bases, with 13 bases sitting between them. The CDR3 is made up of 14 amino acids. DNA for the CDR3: TGTGCCAGCAGCCAAGACCTTCTAGTATCTGAGCAGTACTTC. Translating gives CASSQDLLVSEQYF.

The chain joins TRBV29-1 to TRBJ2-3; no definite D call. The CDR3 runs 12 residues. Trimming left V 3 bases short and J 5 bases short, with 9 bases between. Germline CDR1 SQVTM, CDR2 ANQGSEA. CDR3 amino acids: CSVEGVGDTQYF. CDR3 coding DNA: TGCAGCGTTGAGGGCGTGGGAGATACGCAGTATTTT.

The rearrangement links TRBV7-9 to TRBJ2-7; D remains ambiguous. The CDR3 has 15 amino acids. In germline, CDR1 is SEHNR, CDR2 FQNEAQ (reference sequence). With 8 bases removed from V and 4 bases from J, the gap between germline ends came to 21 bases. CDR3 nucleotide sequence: TGTGCCAGCGCCAAGGGCGGATCTTTTTGGTACGAGCAGTACTTC. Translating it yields CASAKGGSFWYEQYF. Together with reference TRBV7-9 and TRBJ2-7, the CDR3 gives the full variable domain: DTGVSQNPRHKITKRGQNVTFRCDPISEHNRLYWYRQTLGQGPEFLTYFQNEAQLEKSRLLSDRFSAERPKGSFSTLEIQRTEQGDSAMYLCASAKGGSFWYEQYFGPGTRLTVT.